Each of the 28 T cell receptor beta chains below was sequenced from the same sample in a study of shared clonotypes between healthy human individuals (dated by TCRdb to the early 2020s). Libraries were built with the immunoSEQ multiplex PCR assay. The table comes from immuneACCESS by way of TCRdb, which keeps in-frame sequences with V and J called. Part of the clones is missing from these tables; in studies checked, under half for an unresolved V gene and the rest for unknown reasons. The sample table contains about 1 million clones; only one count was recorded for roughly 80% of them. 1.2% to 1.5% of the sample goes to the ten largest clones. Sequenced: memory CD4+ T cells sorted from blood. This specimen's cell subset or site label, per the study, means: CD45RA-negative fraction. The receptors derive from a man younger than 35 in good health.

This clone has just one count. The rearrangement uses TRBV5-1 and TRBJ2-2; 7 bases align to TRBD1. This CDR3 contains 14 residues. The V gene end was trimmed by 2 bases and the J gene end by 10 bases; junction bases not matched to a gene: 8. The V gene's germline CDR1 is SGHRS and CDR2 YFSETQ. The CDR3 spells CASSLQGREEELFF. The CDR3 DNA follows: TGCGCCAGCAGCTTACAGGGGCGAGAGGAGGAGCTGTTTTTT.

The chain is built from TRBV18 and TRBJ1-5, with TRBD1 identical over 8 bases. The junction had 4 bases not matched to a gene; V was cut back by 4 bases and J by 5 bases. CDR1 is KGHSH and CDR2 is LQKENI in the germline V gene. The CDR3 is made up of 14 amino acids. Here the CDR3 reads CASSLGQGDQPQHF. The CDR3 DNA sequence: TGTGCCAGCTCACTTGGACAGGGCGATCAGCCCCAGCATTTT.

The CDR3 DNA follows: TGTGCCAGCAGTACGGGGGGGCTCTACGAGCAGTACTTC. Residues: CASSTGGLYEQYF. This chain links TRBV28 with TRBJ2-7; 8 bases agree with TRBD2. The CDR3 spans 13 residues. The V gene's germline CDR1 is MDHEN and CDR2 SYDVKM. With V trimmed by 5 bases and J by 3 bases, 3 bases remained unmatched.

This clone appeared a single time. The chain couples TRBV14 to TRBJ1-1; no clear D gene. The CDR3 spans 14 residues. CDR1 is SGHDN, CDR2 FVKESK, per germline. V dropped 3 bases and J dropped 5 bases, with 13 bases sitting between them. CDR3 DNA sequence: TGTGCCAGCAGCCAGTGGGTTCGAGGGACTGAAGCTTTCTTT. It specifies CASSQWVRGTEAFF.

V is TRBV30 and J is TRBJ1-1; D is uncertain. With 4 bases removed from V and 6 bases from J, the gap between germline ends came to 9 bases. This CDR3 is built from 11 residues. Germline-derived CDR1 and CDR2 are GTSNPN and SVGIG (reference sequence). CDR3 amino acids: CAWTARSEAFF. The CDR3 DNA sequence: TGTGCCTGGACTGCCAGGTCTGAAGCTTTCTTT.

J is TRBJ2-7 and V is TRBV2, with TRBD1 matching over 11 bases. Per the germline V gene, CDR1 is SNHLY and CDR2 is FYNNEI. Trimming at V came to 8 bases and at J to 7 bases, leaving 7 bases not matched to a gene. The CDR3 contains 13 residues. CDR3: CASGQGASREQYF. The CDR3 DNA sequence: TGTGCCAGCGGACAGGGGGCGAGTCGGGAGCAGTACTTC.

This sequence joins TRBV6-5 and TRBJ1-2, with 8 positions matching TRBD1. With V trimmed by 6 bases and J by 0 bases, 0 bases remained unmatched. Germline CDR1 reads MNHEY; CDR2 reads SVGAGI. The CDR3 runs to 13 residues. The CDR3 sequence: CASRDRANYGYTF. Here the CDR3 DNA reads TGTGCCAGCAGGGACAGGGCTAACTATGGCTACACCTTC.

The chain couples TRBV5-1 to TRBJ2-3; 7 bases agree with TRBD2. Germline V lookup: CDR1 SGHRS, CDR2 YFSETQ. V lost 1 base, J lost 5 bases, and 4 bases stayed unmatched. The CDR3 extends over 14 amino acids. Written as DNA, the CDR3 is TGCGCCAGCAGCTTGCGGGCTAGCGGAGATACGCAGTATTTT. Residues: CASSLRASGDTQYF.

In the case of this clone: Other nucleotide sequences from this sample produce the same CDR3. The rearrangement links TRBV5-1 to TRBJ1-1; D is perhaps TRBD1 (6 bases). The CDR3 totals 14 residues. Trimming cost V 4 bases and J 3 bases, with 13 bases left between them. CDR1 and CDR2 (germline): SGHRS, YFSETQ. The CDR3 here is CASSPQGGDTEAFF. The CDR3 region has the DNA TGCGCCAGCAGCCCACAGGGAGGGGACACTGAAGCTTTCTTT.

Concerning this clone itself: Other DNA sequences in the sample encode the same CDR3. The chain couples TRBV7-2 to TRBJ1-1; 7 nucleotides agree with TRBD1. V was clipped by 3 bases and J by 2 bases; unmatched bases: 3. CDR3 length: 14 amino acids. Germline V lookup: CDR1 SGHTA, CDR2 FQGNSA. Written as DNA, the CDR3 is TGTGCCAGCAGCTTTCGACAGGGAAACACTGAAGCTTTCTTT. It translates to CASSFRQGNTEAFF.

Turning to this clone: This sample also contains other DNA sequences that code for the same CDR3. The genes are TRBV6-1 and TRBJ1-6; 9 nucleotides match TRBD1. V lost 3 bases to trimming and J lost 1 base; unmatched junction nucleotides: 4. The CDR3 contains 17 residues. Looked up from germline, CDR1 is MNHNS and CDR2 is SASEGT. As DNA, the CDR3 is TGTGCCAGCAGTGAGTTACAGGGGGCATCCTATAATTCACCCCTCCACTTT. Amino acid sequence: CASSELQGASYNSPLHF.

The chain links TRBV4-1 to TRBJ2-1; D is tentatively TRBD1 or TRBD2 (5 bases each). CDR1 is MGHRA, CDR2 YSYEKL, per germline. The germline V and J ends were trimmed by 3 bases and 0 bases, with 12 bases remaining between them. The CDR3 length is 16 residues. The CDR3 here is CASSQVGRISYNEQFF. The CDR3 DNA is TGCGCCAGCAGCCAGGTGGGACGGATCTCCTACAATGAGCAGTTCTTC.

This clone was seen a handful of times. The CDR3 coding sequence is TGTGCCAGTAGTATAACCTCGGAGCAGCCCCAGCATTTT. Translation gives CASSITSEQPQHF. The chain recombines TRBV19 with TRBJ1-5; D gene uncertain. CDR3 length equals 13 residues. Germline V gives CDR1 LNHDA, CDR2 SQIVND (reference sequence). Trimming stripped 2 bases from V and 7 bases from J, with 9 bases between. Based on the CDR3 plus reference TRBV19 and TRBJ1-5, the full variable domain is DGGITQSPKYLFRKEGQNVTLSCEQNLNHDAMYWYRQDPGQGLRLIYYSQIVNDFQKGDIAEGYSVSREKKESFPLTVTSAQKNPTAFYLCASSITSEQPQHFGDGTRLSIL.

CDR3 in amino acids: CASSEAIATHTHEQYF. CDR3 bases: TGTGCCAGCAGTGAAGCGATCGCGACTCATACTCACGAGCAGTACTTC. The genes are TRBV6-1 and TRBJ2-7; D gene ambiguous. The V gene's germline CDR1 is MNHNS and CDR2 SASEGT. Trimming removed 0 bases at V and 5 bases at J, with 17 bases between. This CDR3 is 16 amino acids long.

This clone was counted a single time. The chain joins TRBV7-2 to TRBJ2-6, with a tentative D call TRBD2 (5 bases). This CDR3 has 17 amino acids. Trimming took off 1 base at V and 1 base at J, with 11 bases between the two ends. The V gene's germline CDR1 is SGHTA and CDR2 FQGNSA. CDR3 DNA: TGTGCCAGCAGCTTAGTCGGCGGGCCATCTGGGGCCAACGTCCTGACTTTC. Translated, it gives CASSLVGGPSGANVLTF.

This clone was found a few times. This chain connects TRBV2 to TRBJ1-5; perhaps TRBD1 as D (6 bases). Germline assignment: CDR1 SNHLY and CDR2 FYNNEI. The length of the CDR3 is 15 residues. The V end was cut by 6 bases, the J end by 1 base, with 13 bases between. CDR3 sequence reads: CASRVQGTSNQPQHF. CDR3 DNA sequence: TGTGCCAGCAGAGTACAGGGAACAAGCAATCAGCCCCAGCATTTT.

The rearrangement uses TRBV6-5 and TRBJ2-7; TRBD1 might be the D (8 bases). V was trimmed by 8 bases and J by 1 base, leaving 18 bases between them. Germline loops: CDR1 MNHEY, CDR2 SVGAGI. The CDR3 length is 15 residues. The CDR3 nucleotides read TGTGCCAGCGGGCAGGGGGCTAGCGGTTCCTACGAGCAGTACTTC. This sequence encodes CASGQGASGSYEQYF.

Remarks on this clone: The sample has other DNA sequences that encode this CDR3 too. The chain carries TRBV9 and TRBJ2-2; possible D gene TRBD2, 5 bases. The CDR3 is 15 amino acids. Germline assignment: CDR1 SGDLS and CDR2 YYNGEE. Between the trimmed V and J ends, which lost 0 bases and 4 bases, there was a span of 10 bases. The DNA of the CDR3 is TGTGCCAGCAGCGTAGGGGGAGTGGGCACCGGGGAGCTGTTTTTT. This translates into CASSVGGVGTGELFF.

This CDR3 reads CASSTMENNHEAFF. The CDR3 region has the DNA TGTGCCAGCAGCACCATGGAGAATAACCATGAAGCTTTCTTT. The chain combines TRBV7-3 with TRBJ1-1; D gene uncertain. CDR1 SGHTA and CDR2 FQGTGA come from the germline V gene. The CDR3 has 14 amino acids. Trimming removed 5 bases at V and 7 bases at J, with 17 bases between.

The genes are TRBV30 and TRBJ2-5; 10 bases map to TRBD2. Germline-derived CDR1 and CDR2 are GTSNPN and SVGIG (reference sequence). The CDR3 sequence is 16 residues long. Trimming cost V 0 bases and J 3 bases; bases outside gene matches: 7. The CDR3, as DNA: TGTGCCTGGAGTGTACCTAGCGGGGGTAGAAAAGAGACCCAGTACTTC. Protein sequence: CAWSVPSGGRKETQYF.

The V and J genes are TRBV2 and TRBJ2-3; 8 bases align to TRBD2. The CDR3 spans 13 residues. V shed 7 bases and J 4 bases; nucleotides not matched to a gene: 4. The germline V gene encodes CDR1 SNHLY and CDR2 FYNNEI. CDR3 residues: CASKGGGPDTQYF. CDR3 DNA sequence: TGTGCCAGCAAAGGCGGGGGGCCAGATACGCAGTATTTT.

This chain connects TRBV5-1 to TRBJ2-3; possibly TRBD2 for D (5 bases). The CDR3 length is 13 residues. CDR1 and CDR2 (germline): SGHRS, YFSETQ. Trimming stripped 1 base from V and 3 bases from J, with 6 bases between. The CDR3 DNA follows: TGCGCCAGCAGCTTGCGGGAAACAGATACGCAGTATTTT. Translated: CASSLRETDTQYF.

This chain connects TRBV5-4 to TRBJ1-2; tentatively, D is TRBD1 (5 bases). Germline V lookup: CDR1 SGHNT, CDR2 YYREEE (reference sequence). The V end lost 1 base, the J end lost 7 bases, and 20 bases lay between the germline ends. This CDR3 comprises 16 residues. The CDR3 region is CASSLKTGRSLSGYTF. In DNA form, the CDR3 reads TGTGCCAGCAGCTTGAAAACAGGTCGTAGTCTATCTGGCTACACCTTC. Full variable domain (outside the CDR3, taken from reference TRBV5-4 and TRBJ1-2): ETGVTQSPTHLIKTRGQQVTLRCSSQSGHNTVSWYQQALGQGPQFIFQYYREEENGRGNFPPRFSGLQFPNYSSELNVNALELDDSALYLCASSLKTGRSLSGYTFGSGTRLTVV.

The CDR3 loop is CASNRNGQGSTGELFF. The CDR3 nucleotides are TGTGCCAGCAATCGAAACGGACAGGGCAGCACCGGGGAGCTGTTTTTT. V gene TRBV2 combines with J gene TRBJ2-2; 8 bases line up with TRBD1. Per the germline V gene, CDR1 is SNHLY and CDR2 is FYNNEI. J was trimmed by 4 bases and V by 7 bases; bases with no gene match: 11. CDR3 length: 16 amino acids.

This clone was detected many times. The chain employs TRBV13 and TRBJ2-1; 11 bases line up with TRBD2. The length of the CDR3 is 17 residues. V lost 1 base to trimming and J lost 7 bases; unmatched junction nucleotides: 9. Germline V gene data show CDR1 as PRHDT and CDR2 as FYEKMQ (reference sequence). Here the CDR3 DNA reads TGTGCCAGCAGCTTAGCTTCGGGACTAGCGGTAGGGAATGAGCAGTTCTTC. It is translated as CASSLASGLAVGNEQFF.

The chain carries TRBV25-1 and TRBJ2-7; no definite D call. The germline V gene has CDR1 MGHDK and CDR2 SYGVNS. This CDR3 has 13 residues. Trimming left V 3 bases short and J 3 bases short, with 9 bases between. The CDR3 region is CASSDTVGYEQYF. CDR3 DNA sequence: TGTGCCAGCAGTGATACGGTGGGCTACGAGCAGTACTTC.

CDR3 DNA sequence: TGTGCCAGCAGTCTCGACTATGGCTACACCTTC. As protein: CASSLDYGYTF. This chain connects TRBV6-5 to TRBJ1-2; D is unclear. V was pared by 5 bases and J by 3 bases, with 4 bases between. The CDR3 has 11 amino acids. CDR1 MNHEY and CDR2 SVGAGI come from the germline V gene.

In this sample, this clone turned up a few times. The CDR3 protein is CAWMRDSSPLHF. CDR3 coding DNA: TGTGCCTGGATGAGGGATAGTTCACCCCTCCACTTT. The chain joins TRBV30 to TRBJ1-6; no definite D call. Germline CDR1 is GTSNPN and CDR2 is SVGIG (reference sequence). This CDR3 spans 12 amino acids. With 4 bases removed from V and 9 bases from J, the gap between germline ends came to 10 bases.